The table lists the clone carrying this T cell receptor (beta chain) with a few counts. Antigen: not known. TCRdb ran MiXCR on the RT-PCR reads and lists one entry per CDR3 protein. The table shows over 800,000 distinct CDR3 sequences, with 21% occurring only once. The CDR3 extends over 13 amino acids. With V trimmed by 6 bases and J by 9 bases, 10 bases remained unmatched. This specimen belongs to a study of response to subunit inactivated influenza vaccine. Study-level points and caveats: Authors suggested seasonal influenza vaccinations each recruit few new T cells.

This TCR was sampled from a man aged 50 to 60 who received an inactivated influenza vaccine. The V and J genes are TRBV12-3 or TRBV12-4 and TRBJ2-7, with 8 bases lining up with TRBD1. The sample consisted of PBMCs from blood, taken 5 days after vaccination. The CDR3, as DNA: TGTGCCAGCAGACCCGGACAGGGTCGACGGCAGTACTTC. Translating it yields CASRPGQGRRQYF.